The clone carrying this TCR beta chain was seen only a few times. These data belong to a study of radiotherapy plus CTLA-4 blockade in lung cancer. Data came from immunoSEQ multiplex PCR; TCRdb stores just in-frame clones and leaves some out. There are 100,000 to 150,000 clones in the sample; approximately 90% occur only once, and just under 7% lies in the top ten. This clonotype was obtained from a human donor with non-small cell lung cancer that progressed on radiotherapy plus ipilimumab. Sequencing was performed on peripheral blood, taken from a patient treated with radiotherapy plus ipilimumab.

DNA for the CDR3: TGCAGCGTAGCTAGCGGTTACACAGATACGCAGTATTTT. Translation gives CSVASGYTDTQYF. The chain joins TRBV29-1 to TRBJ2-3; TRBD2 matches at 7 bases. This CDR3 spans 13 amino acids. CDR1 and CDR2 (germline): SQVTM, ANQGSEA. V was clipped by 6 bases and J by 2 bases; unmatched bases: 5.